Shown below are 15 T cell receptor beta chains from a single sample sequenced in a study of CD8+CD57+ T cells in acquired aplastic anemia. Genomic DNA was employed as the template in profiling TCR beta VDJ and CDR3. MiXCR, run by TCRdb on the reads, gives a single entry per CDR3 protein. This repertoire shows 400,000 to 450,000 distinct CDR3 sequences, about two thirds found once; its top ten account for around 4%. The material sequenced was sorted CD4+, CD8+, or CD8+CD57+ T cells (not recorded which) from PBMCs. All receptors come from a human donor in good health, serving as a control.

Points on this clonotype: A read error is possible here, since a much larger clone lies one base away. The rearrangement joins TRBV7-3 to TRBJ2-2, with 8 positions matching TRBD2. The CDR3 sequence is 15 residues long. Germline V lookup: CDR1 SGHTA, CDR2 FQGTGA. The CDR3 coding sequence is TGCGCCAGCAGCATGGCCGGGACTAGTACCGGGGAGCTGTTTTTT. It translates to CASSMAGTSTGELFF.

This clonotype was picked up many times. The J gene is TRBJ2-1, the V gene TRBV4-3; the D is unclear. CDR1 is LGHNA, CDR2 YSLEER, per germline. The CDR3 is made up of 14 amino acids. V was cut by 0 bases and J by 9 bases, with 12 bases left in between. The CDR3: CASSQDPDSGEQFF. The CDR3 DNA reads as TGCGCCAGCAGCCAAGATCCCGATTCGGGTGAGCAGTTCTTC.

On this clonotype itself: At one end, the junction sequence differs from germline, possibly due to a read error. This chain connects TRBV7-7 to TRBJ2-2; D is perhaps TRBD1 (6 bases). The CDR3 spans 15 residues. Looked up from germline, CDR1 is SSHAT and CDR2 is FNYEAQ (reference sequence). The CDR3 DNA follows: TGTGCTAGCAGCCCTCAGCAGGGGATAGGGGAGCTGTTGTTTTTT. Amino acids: CASSPQQGIGELLFF. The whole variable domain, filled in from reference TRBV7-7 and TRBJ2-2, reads GAGVSQSPRYKVTKRGQDVTLRCDPISSHATLYWYQQALGQGPEFLTYFNYEAQPDKSGLPSDRFSAERPEGSISTLTIQRTEQRDSAMYRCASSPQQGIGELLFFGEGSRLTVL.

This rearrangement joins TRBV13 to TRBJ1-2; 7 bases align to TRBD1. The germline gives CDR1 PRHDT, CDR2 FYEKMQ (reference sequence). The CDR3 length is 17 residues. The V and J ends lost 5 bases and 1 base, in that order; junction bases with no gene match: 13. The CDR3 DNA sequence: TGTGCCAGCAGCCTGGCCCAGGGAGCAGGGGGTAACTATGGCTACACCTTC. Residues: CASSLAQGAGGNYGYTF.

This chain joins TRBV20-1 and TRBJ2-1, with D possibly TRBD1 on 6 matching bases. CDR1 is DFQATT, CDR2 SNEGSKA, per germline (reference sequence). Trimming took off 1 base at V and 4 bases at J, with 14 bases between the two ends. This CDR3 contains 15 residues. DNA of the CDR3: TGCAGTGCTAGAGGGCACAGGGCCAGTTACAATGAGCAGTTCTTC. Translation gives CSARGHRASYNEQFF.

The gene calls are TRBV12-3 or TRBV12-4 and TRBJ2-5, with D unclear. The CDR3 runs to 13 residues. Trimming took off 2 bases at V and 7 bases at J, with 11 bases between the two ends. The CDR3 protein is CASSLRKLGTQYF. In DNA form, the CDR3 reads TGTGCCAGCAGTTTACGGAAATTGGGGACCCAGTACTTC.

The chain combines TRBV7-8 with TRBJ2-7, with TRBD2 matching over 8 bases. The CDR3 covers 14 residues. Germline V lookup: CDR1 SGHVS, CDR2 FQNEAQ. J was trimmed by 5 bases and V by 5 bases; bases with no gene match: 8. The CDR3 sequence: CASSESGGKHEQYF. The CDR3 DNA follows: TGTGCCAGCAGCGAATCGGGAGGGAAGCACGAGCAGTACTTC.

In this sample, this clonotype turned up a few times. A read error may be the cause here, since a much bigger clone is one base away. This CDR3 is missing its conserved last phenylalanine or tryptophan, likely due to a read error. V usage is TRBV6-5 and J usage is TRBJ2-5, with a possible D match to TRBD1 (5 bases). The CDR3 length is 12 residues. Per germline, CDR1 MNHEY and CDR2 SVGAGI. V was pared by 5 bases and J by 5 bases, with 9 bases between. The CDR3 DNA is TGTGCCAGCAGTGCAGCAGGGGAGACCCAGTACCTC. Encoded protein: CASSAAGETQYL.

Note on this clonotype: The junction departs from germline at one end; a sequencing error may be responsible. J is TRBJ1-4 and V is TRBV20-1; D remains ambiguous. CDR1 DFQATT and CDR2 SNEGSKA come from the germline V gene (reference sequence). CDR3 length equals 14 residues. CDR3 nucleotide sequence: TGCAGTGCTAGAACTTCCGCCCAAGATGAAGAACTGTTTTTT. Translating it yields CSARTSAQDEELFF.

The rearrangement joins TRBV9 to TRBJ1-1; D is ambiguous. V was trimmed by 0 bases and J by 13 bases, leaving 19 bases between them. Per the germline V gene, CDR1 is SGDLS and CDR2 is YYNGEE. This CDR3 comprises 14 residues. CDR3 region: CASSVGSWKTQHFF. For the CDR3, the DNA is TGTGCCAGCAGCGTAGGGAGTTGGAAAACCCAGCATTTCTTT. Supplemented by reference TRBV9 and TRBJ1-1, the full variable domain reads DSGVTQTPKHLITATGQRVTLRCSPRSGDLSVYWYQQSLDQGLQFLIQYYNGEERAKGNILERFSAQQFPDLHSELNLSSLELGDSALYFCASSVGSWKTQHFFGQGTRLTVV.

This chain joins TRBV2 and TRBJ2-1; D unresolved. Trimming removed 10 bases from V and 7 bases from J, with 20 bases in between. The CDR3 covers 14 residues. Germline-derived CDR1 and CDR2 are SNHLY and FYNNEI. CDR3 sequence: CATRSQEGMNEQFF. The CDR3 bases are TGTGCCACTCGGTCACAAGAAGGGATGAATGAGCAGTTCTTC.

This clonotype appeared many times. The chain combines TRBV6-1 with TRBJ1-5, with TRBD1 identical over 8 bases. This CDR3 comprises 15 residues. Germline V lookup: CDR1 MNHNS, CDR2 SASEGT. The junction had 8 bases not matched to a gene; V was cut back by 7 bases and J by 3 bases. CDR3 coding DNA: TGTGCCAGCACCATGTCAGGGGGCCTCAATCAGCCCCAGCATTTT. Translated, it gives CASTMSGGLNQPQHF.

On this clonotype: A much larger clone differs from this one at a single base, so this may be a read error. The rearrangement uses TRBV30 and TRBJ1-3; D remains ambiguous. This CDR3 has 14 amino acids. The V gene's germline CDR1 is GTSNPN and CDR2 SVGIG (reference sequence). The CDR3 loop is CAWRQLASGNAIYF. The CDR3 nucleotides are TGTGCCTGGAGGCAACTGGCTTCTGGAAACGCCATATATTTT.

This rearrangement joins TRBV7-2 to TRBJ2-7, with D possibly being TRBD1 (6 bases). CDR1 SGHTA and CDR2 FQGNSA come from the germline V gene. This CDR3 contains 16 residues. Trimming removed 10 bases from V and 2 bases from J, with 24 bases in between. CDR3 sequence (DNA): TGTGCCACCAGTCCTACTACTCTACAGGGAGCCTACGAGCAGTACTTC. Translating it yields CATSPTTLQGAYEQYF.

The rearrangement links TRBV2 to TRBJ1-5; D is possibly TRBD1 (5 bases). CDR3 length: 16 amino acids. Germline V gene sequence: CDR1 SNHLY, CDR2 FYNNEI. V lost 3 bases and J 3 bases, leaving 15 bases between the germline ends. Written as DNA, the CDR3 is TGTGCCAGCAGTGACCAGCTCGGACATTACAATCAGCCCCAGCATTTT. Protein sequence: CASSDQLGHYNQPQHF.